The clone carrying this T cell receptor (beta chain) was observed a few times. No antigen is known for it. The germline gene is not matched at one end of the junction; a read error may be the cause. Isolating PBMCs gave at least 6 million of these cells per sample. The data were taken from a study of blood T cells in healthy people across ages. Broader study findings: In the absence of known donor CMV status, changes in expanded clonotypes were possibly confounded. Higher diversity and more naive CD4+ cells were features of long-lived donors, compared to aged donors.

A second PCR of about 7 to 12 cycles used a sample-barcoded 5' primer and a J-beta primer mix. MiXCR, run by TCRdb on the 5' RACE reads, gives a single entry per CDR3 protein. Of more than 900,000 distinct CDR3 sequences detected, about 23% appear once; the ten largest clones hold around 0.75%. The CDR3 spans 15 residues. Germline assignment: CDR1 SGHKS and CDR2 YYEKEE (reference sequence). This sample was shared with a second study, whose subject was T cells of mothers and their children. From that paper: All extracted RNA went into cDNA synthesis, roughly 1.5 ug per 15 ul.

The chain has TRBV5-5 and TRBJ2-1; 9 nucleotides match TRBD1. Sample: blood. The TCR was taken from a girl between 2 and 10 years old in good health. The CDR3 coding sequence is TGTGCCTGCAGCCCTCCTGGGACAGGGTACAATGAGCAGTTCTTC. Translating it yields CACSPPGTGYNEQFF. The complete variable domain, with remaining parts taken from reference TRBV5-5 and TRBJ2-1, reads DAGVTQSPTHLIKTRGQQVTLRCSPISGHKSVSWYQQVLGQGPQFIFQYYEKEERGRGNFPDRFSARQFPNYSSELNVNALLLGDSALYLCACSPPGTGYNEQFFGPGTRLTVL.